The clone carrying this T cell receptor beta chain was recorded a few times. Its antigen is still unknown. These data belong to a study of beta chain features in type 1 diabetes. Each population that was sorted was more than 95% pure. Study results and caveats: Reads derived from cDNA could over-represent cells showing high TCR expression. In type 1 diabetes patients, VDJ junctions had fewer insertions; deletions at these junctions were more frequent. Researchers report that Type 1 diabetes patients had moderately but significantly shorter TCRB CDR3s across all four CD4+ subsets.

The CDR3 has 15 residues. Germline V gene lookup returns CDR1 KGHSH and CDR2 LQKENI. J gave up 2 bases and V 3 bases, and 5 bases lay outside the gene matches. Sequenced material consisted of expressed TCRB transcripts (all of the isolated RNA was reverse transcribed). The average output of naive, central memory and regulatory T cell samples was several million reads. Libraries were prepared by immunoSEQ multiplex PCR; TCRdb keeps only in-frame clonotypes and omits some of them. Among 300,000 to 350,000 clones listed, roughly 13% were seen once. Sequenced material: naive CD4+ T cells from blood. The chain carries TRBV18 and TRBJ2-7, with 9 bases identical to TRBD1. The sequence derives from a woman aged 18-35 years with type 1 diabetes. CDR3 loop: CASSPRQGGAYEQYV. The CDR3 DNA is TGTGCCAGCTCACCGAGACAGGGGGGTGCCTACGAGCAGTACGTC.